This entry concerns a single T cell receptor (beta chain). Its antigen is currently unknown. This record comes from a study of naive and memory T cell subsets. Study-level points and caveats: Naive and memory subsets had different power law exponents for TCR abundance. Naive repertoires, especially CD8, held a few larger clonotypes, possibly memory cells re-expressing CD45RA.

CDR3 size: 12 residues. The germline V and J ends were trimmed by 7 bases and 8 bases, with 12 bases remaining between them. An equimolar mix of two oligonucleotides served as the beta constant-region primer for TRBC1 and TRBC2. The ligated cDNA underwent four PCR rounds using SP2 and nested alpha and beta constant-region primers. TCRdb re-called the UMI-ligation and nested PCR reads through MiXCR, storing one row per CDR3 protein. The table records about 100,000 distinct CDR3 sequences, more than 12% of them present only once. The sequence derives from a human donor in good health. V and J are TRBV12-3 or TRBV12-4 and TRBJ2-1; D is unclear. Specimen: naive CD8+ T cells from blood. The CDR3 DNA is TGTGCCAGCAAAGCAATTGGGGATGAGCAGTTCTTC. It translates to CASKAIGDEQFF.